These 6 T cell receptor beta chains originate from one sample sequenced in a study of OX40 agonist ivuxolimab in advanced cancers. The protocol was immunoSEQ multiplex PCR, while the TCRdb copy is restricted to in-frame clones and leaves out a portion. The sample carries around 34,000 clones, roughly 89% recorded once. Sample: CD4+ or CD8+ T cells sorted from blood, taken in a trial of the OX40 agonist ivuxolimab. These receptors were obtained from an adult with an advanced solid tumor such as melanoma, head and neck, liver or kidney cancer.

This clone was detected only once. J is TRBJ2-7 and V is TRBV28, with TRBD1 matching 11 bases. The V gene end was trimmed by 6 bases and the J gene end by 6 bases; junction bases not matched to a gene: 13. This CDR3 has 16 residues. The germline V gene has CDR1 MDHEN and CDR2 SYDVKM. CDR3 residues: CASRTQGQGVGGEQYF. CDR3 nucleotides: TGTGCCAGCAGAACTCAGGGACAGGGGGTGGGAGGCGAGCAGTACTTC. Full variable domain (outside the CDR3, taken from reference TRBV28 and TRBJ2-7): DVKVTQSSRYLVKRTGEKVFLECVQDMDHENMFWYRQDPGLGLRLIYFSYDVKMKEKGDIPEGYSVSREKKERFSLILESASTNQTSMYLCASRTQGQGVGGEQYFGPGTRLTVT.

V and J are TRBV28 and TRBJ2-7; D perhaps matches TRBD1 (6 bases). The V end was cut by 6 bases, the J end by 2 bases, with 8 bases between. CDR1 MDHEN and CDR2 SYDVKM come from the germline V gene. CDR3 length: 12 residues. The CDR3 region has the DNA TGTGCCAGCAGGACAGGAACCTACGAGCAGTACTTC. This translates into CASRTGTYEQYF.

V gene TRBV5-1 combines with J gene TRBJ2-3; D not resolved. The CDR3 consists of 11 residues. CDR1 and CDR2 from the germline V gene are SGHRS and YFSETQ. The V and J ends lost 1 base and 5 bases respectively, with 2 bases between them. Here the CDR3 reads CASSLQDTQYF. As DNA, the CDR3 is TGCGCCAGCAGCTTGCAAGATACGCAGTATTTT.

The CDR3 region has the DNA TGTGCCAGCAGCCAATATCGACTAGCGGAAGAAGAGACCCAGTACTTC. Translated, it gives CASSQYRLAEEETQYF. The V call is TRBV14, the J call TRBJ2-5; 9 bases are a match to TRBD2. V dropped 2 bases and J dropped 3; count of bases not matched to a gene: 7. Germline lookup yields CDR1 SGHDN and CDR2 FVKESK. CDR3 length: 16 amino acids. The full variable domain, in which reference TRBV14 and TRBJ2-5 provide the parts outside the CDR3, is EAGVTQFPSHSVIEKGQTVTLRCDPISGHDNLYWYRRVMGKEIKFLLHFVKESKQDESGMPNNRFLAERTGGTYSTLKVQPAELEDSGVYFCASSQYRLAEEETQYFGPGTRLLVL.

The chain combines TRBV27 with TRBJ2-2; 9 positions agree with TRBD2. V lost 4 bases to trimming and J lost 4 bases; unmatched junction nucleotides: 22. Germline CDR1 and CDR2: MNHEY and SMNVEV (reference sequence). The CDR3 sequence is 21 residues long. CDR3 sequence: CASSSAGGGNSGRGVTGELFF. The CDR3 DNA reads TGTGCCAGCAGTTCGGCGGGCGGCGGGAATAGCGGGAGAGGGGTCACCGGGGAGCTGTTTTTT.

J is TRBJ2-2 and V is TRBV29-1; D is possibly TRBD2 (5 bases). Trimming removed 2 bases from V and 1 base from J, with 8 bases in between. From germline, CDR1 is SQVTM and CDR2 ANQGSEA. The CDR3 sequence is 14 residues long. The CDR3 coding sequence is TGCAGCGTTGAACGGGGATTGAACACCGGGGAGCTGTTTTTT. Translation gives CSVERGLNTGELFF.